This T cell receptor (beta chain) was documented in a study of CD8+CD57+ T cells in acquired aplastic anemia. The overall study: DNA from sorted CD4+ and CD8+ cells averaged around 3 ug.

Flow cytometry had shown expanded CD8+CD57+ cells in the patients chosen for sequencing. Everyone among the patients had severe acquired aplastic anemia. Patients had received no therapy at the time of blood sampling. Genomic DNA served as template for TCR beta VDJ and CDR3 profiling. TCRdb re-called the reads with MiXCR, one entry per CDR3 protein. Here the sample spans some 140,000 distinct CDR3 sequences, less than 60% being singletons. CDR1 is DFQATT, CDR2 SNEGSKA, per germline (reference sequence). This CDR3 comprises 8 residues. The V gene lost 7 bases and the J gene lost 6 bases, with 3 bases spanning the gap.

The source of this sequence is a human donor with aplastic anemia. The chain is built from TRBV20-1 and TRBJ1-1; D gene unclear. What was sequenced was sorted CD4+, CD8+, or CD8+CD57+ T cells (not recorded which) from PBMCs. The CDR3 protein is CSDPEAFF. DNA of the CDR3: TGCAGTGACCCTGAAGCTTTCTTT.